This TCR beta chain was recorded in a study of T cells after yellow fever vaccination. TCRdb fed the 5' RACE reads into MiXCR, producing one record per CDR3 protein. The sample gives approximately 610,000 distinct CDR3 sequences, roughly a sixth of which show up once; 15% to 20% is in the top ten. V lost 4 bases to trimming and J lost 7 bases, with 14 bases between them. The CDR3 has 14 residues. Germline V gene lookup returns CDR1 SGHRS and CDR2 YFSETQ. The clonotype comes from a man younger than 35 who received the YFV17D yellow fever vaccine. The rearrangement joins TRBV5-1 to TRBJ1-4, with unresolved D. Here the sequenced sample was PBMCs, taken less than 6 days after the first yellow fever vaccination. The CDR3 nucleotides read TGCGCCAGCAGCCCCACCCCGGAGGGTGAAAAACTGTTTTTT. Protein product: CASSPTPEGEKLFF.